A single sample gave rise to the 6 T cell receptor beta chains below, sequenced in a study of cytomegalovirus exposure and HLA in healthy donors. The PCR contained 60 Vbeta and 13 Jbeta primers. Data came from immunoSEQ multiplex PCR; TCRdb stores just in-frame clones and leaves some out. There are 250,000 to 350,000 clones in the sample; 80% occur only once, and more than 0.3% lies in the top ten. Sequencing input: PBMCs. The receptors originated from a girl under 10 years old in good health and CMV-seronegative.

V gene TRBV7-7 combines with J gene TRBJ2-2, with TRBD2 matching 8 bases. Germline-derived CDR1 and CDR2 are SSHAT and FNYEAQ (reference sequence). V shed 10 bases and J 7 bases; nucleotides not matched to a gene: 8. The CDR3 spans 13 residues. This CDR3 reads CATTGTRVGELFF. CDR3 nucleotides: TGTGCCACCACCGGGACTAGGGTCGGGGAGCTGTTTTTT.

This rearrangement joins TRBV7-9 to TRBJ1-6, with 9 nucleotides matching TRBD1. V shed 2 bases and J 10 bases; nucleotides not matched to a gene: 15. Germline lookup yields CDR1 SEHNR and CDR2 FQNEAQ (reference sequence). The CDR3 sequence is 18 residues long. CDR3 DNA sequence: TGTGCCAGCAGCTTAAGGGGACAGGGAGTTCGAGAGAGATCACCCCTCCACTTT. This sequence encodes CASSLRGQGVRERSPLHF. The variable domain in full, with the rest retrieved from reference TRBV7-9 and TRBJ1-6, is DTGVSQNPRHKITKRGQNVTFRCDPISEHNRLYWYRQTLGQGPEFLTYFQNEAQLEKSRLLSDRFSAERPKGSFSTLEIQRTEQGDSAMYLCASSLRGQGVRERSPLHFGNGTRLTVT.

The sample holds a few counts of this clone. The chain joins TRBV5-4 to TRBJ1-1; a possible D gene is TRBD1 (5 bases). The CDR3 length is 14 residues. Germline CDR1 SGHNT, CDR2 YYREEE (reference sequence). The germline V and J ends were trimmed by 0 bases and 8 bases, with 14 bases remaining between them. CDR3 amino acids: CASSLETTPGEAFF. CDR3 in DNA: TGTGCCAGCAGCTTGGAAACCACTCCAGGGGAAGCTTTCTTT.

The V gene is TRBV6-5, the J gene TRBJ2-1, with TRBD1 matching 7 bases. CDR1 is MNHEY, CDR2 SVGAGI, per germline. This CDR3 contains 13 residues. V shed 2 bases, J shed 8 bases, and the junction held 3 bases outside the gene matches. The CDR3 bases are TGTGCCAGCAGTTACCGGACAGGTTATGAGCAGTTCTTC. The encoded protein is CASSYRTGYEQFF.

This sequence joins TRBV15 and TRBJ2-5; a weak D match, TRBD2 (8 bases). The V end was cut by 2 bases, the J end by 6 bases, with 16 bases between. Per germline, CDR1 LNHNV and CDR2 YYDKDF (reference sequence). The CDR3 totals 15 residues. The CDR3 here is CATSRLREGAKTQYF. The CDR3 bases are TGTGCCACCAGCAGATTACGGGAGGGGGCTAAGACCCAGTACTTC.

CDR3 nucleotides: TGTGCCAGCAGTGAAGAGGGCAGGGTTGGTGAAAAACTGTTTTTT. Translated, it gives CASSEEGRVGEKLFF. The V and J genes are TRBV6-1 and TRBJ1-4, with D maybe TRBD1 (5 bases). V was clipped by 1 base and J by 7 bases, with 13 bases between them. Germline-derived CDR1 and CDR2 are MNHNS and SASEGT. The CDR3 totals 15 residues.